This TCR beta chain was retrieved from a study of T cell responses to AZD1222 COVID-19 vaccine. About the study: Analyses pooled second doses at about 4 or about 12 weeks.

The V end lost 1 base, the J end lost 13 bases, and 11 bases lay between the germline ends. This CDR3 comprises 13 residues. Germline CDR1 SGHTA, CDR2 FQGTGA. Sequencing was performed with immunoSEQ multiplex PCR; in TCRdb, only in-frame clones are kept and a portion is missing. Of 100,000 to 150,000 clones listed, 92% were seen once; the top ten hold approximately 1%. The input for sequencing was peripheral blood, taken on day 0 of AZD1222 vaccination. This clonotype originated in an adult in good health. The rearrangement links TRBV7-3 to TRBJ1-6; TRBD1 is a possible D gene (5 bases). The CDR3 loop reads CASSLMAGTPLHF. The CDR3 nucleotides read TGTGCCAGCAGCTTAATGGCCGGGACTCCCCTCCACTTT.